Below are 30 T cell receptor beta chains sequenced from a single sample in a study of blood T cell repertoires in COVID-19. Data came from immunoSEQ multiplex PCR; TCRdb stores just in-frame clones and leaves some out. Of 150,000 to 200,000 clones in the sample, approximately 85% were seen once. Sequencing was done on a sample of peripheral blood. The receptors were gathered from a human donor with active or convalescent COVID-19. The donor label of this sample is uncertain.

The V call is TRBV4-1, the J call TRBJ2-1; TRBD2 is a possible D gene (5 bases). The CDR3 runs 14 residues. Trimming left V 0 bases short and J 12 bases short, with 15 bases between. Per germline, CDR1 MGHRA and CDR2 YSYEKL. CDR3 in amino acids: CASSQEPGEGGQFF. In DNA form, the CDR3 reads TGCGCCAGCAGCCAAGAACCCGGGGAAGGAGGGCAGTTCTTC.

The rearrangement links TRBV10-3 to TRBJ2-1, with 10 bases that match TRBD2. The CDR3 loop spans 17 amino acids. Per the germline V gene, CDR1 is ENHRY and CDR2 is SYGVKD. The trim removed 4 bases at V and 2 bases at J, leaving 8 bases unmatched. CDR3 nucleotide sequence: TGTGCCATCAGTGGAGCGTCTAGCGGGAGACCCTACAATGAGCAGTTCTTC. This gives the protein CAISGASSGRPYNEQFF.

This clone has just one count. The chain links TRBV7-9 to TRBJ1-4; D possibly corresponds to TRBD1 (5 bases). The CDR3 runs to 14 residues. Germline V gene lookup returns CDR1 SEHNR and CDR2 FQNEAQ (reference sequence). The germline V and J ends were trimmed by 3 bases and 5 bases, with 10 bases remaining between them. The CDR3 nucleotides are TGTGCCAGCAGCTTTAACAGGCTAAATGAAAAACTGTTTTTT. Protein sequence: CASSFNRLNEKLFF.

The J gene is TRBJ1-1, the V gene TRBV6-1; D might be TRBD1 (6 bases). From germline, CDR1 is MNHNS and CDR2 SASEGT. The CDR3 length is 16 residues. With 2 bases removed from V and 4 bases from J, the gap between germline ends came to 17 bases. The CDR3: CASSERSGQWGTEAFF. CDR3 nucleotides: TGTGCCAGCAGTGAAAGGTCCGGACAGTGGGGCACTGAAGCTTTCTTT.

The chain has TRBV5-1 and TRBJ2-7; D may be TRBD1 (6 bases). The CDR3 is 14 residues long. The germline CDR1 and CDR2 sequences are SGHRS and YFSETQ. V dropped 2 bases and J dropped 1 base, with 10 bases sitting between them. CDR3 DNA sequence: TGCGCCAGCAGCTTTGACAGGTCGTCCTACGAGCAGTACTTC. Its translation is CASSFDRSSYEQYF.

The chain combines TRBV7-3 with TRBJ2-1, with a weak D call TRBD2 (5 bases). Germline V gene data show CDR1 as SGHTA and CDR2 as FQGTGA. This CDR3 is 16 amino acids long. Trimming took 2 bases from V and 6 from J, leaving 17 bases between them. Written as DNA, the CDR3 is TGTGCCAGCAGCTTAGACCTAGAGGCGGGCGGCAATGAGCAGTTCTTC. It codes for CASSLDLEAGGNEQFF.

This sequence joins TRBV6-2 or TRBV6-3 and TRBJ1-2; TRBD1 matches 7 bases. J lost 5 bases, V lost 5 bases, and 8 bases had no gene match. Germline V lookup: CDR1 MNHEY, CDR2 SVGEGT. The CDR3 is made up of 14 amino acids. The DNA of the CDR3 is TGTGCCAGCAGTACCCCGACAGGGAATTATGGCTACACCTTC. It encodes CASSTPTGNYGYTF.

This clone was counted once. This chain connects TRBV28 to TRBJ1-4; D call uncertain. The germline V gene encodes CDR1 MDHEN and CDR2 SYDVKM. The V end was cut by 5 bases, the J end by 5 bases, with 9 bases between. The CDR3 extends over 13 amino acids. The chain's CDR3 is CASSRHKNEKLFF. CDR3 sequence (DNA): TGTGCCAGCAGTAGACACAAGAATGAAAAACTGTTTTTT.

This chain uses TRBV5-4 with TRBJ2-3; TRBD1 might be the D (5 bases). Per germline, CDR1 SGHNT and CDR2 YYREEE (reference sequence). V was pared by 2 bases and J by 0 bases, with 10 bases between. The CDR3 runs to 15 residues. CDR3 region: CASSLGVQSTDTQYF. CDR3 in DNA: TGTGCCAGCAGCTTAGGGGTTCAGAGCACAGATACGCAGTATTTT.

This chain connects TRBV7-2 to TRBJ2-7, with D perhaps matching TRBD2 (6 bases). There are 15 residues in the CDR3. The germline CDR1 and CDR2 sequences are SGHTA and FQGNSA. V was trimmed by 4 bases and J by 3 bases, leaving 16 bases between them. This CDR3 is CASSSPEAGYYEQYF. CDR3 nucleotide sequence: TGTGCCAGCAGCTCCCCAGAGGCGGGATACTACGAGCAGTACTTC.

V usage is TRBV2 and J usage is TRBJ2-7, with D possibly being TRBD1 (5 bases). The CDR3 contains 13 residues. Germline V gene lookup returns CDR1 SNHLY and CDR2 FYNNEI. V was pared by 6 bases and J by 3 bases, with 12 bases between. In DNA, the CDR3 is TGTGCCAGCAGGCCCGGACACCTCTACGAGCAGTACTTC. It translates to CASRPGHLYEQYF.

The CDR3 DNA reads as TGTGCCAGCAGTGTCACAGCAGGAAACACCATATATTTT. Translated: CASSVTAGNTIYF. This rearrangement joins TRBV25-1 to TRBJ1-3, with D unresolved. The V end was cut by 4 bases, the J end by 4 bases, with 8 bases between. This CDR3 is built from 13 residues. Germline values: CDR1 MGHDK, CDR2 SYGVNS.

The J gene is TRBJ2-7, the V gene TRBV2; D perhaps matches TRBD1 (6 bases). V was trimmed by 4 bases and J by 3 bases, leaving 19 bases between them. This CDR3 is built from 16 residues. The germline CDR1 and CDR2 sequences are SNHLY and FYNNEI. The CDR3 spells CASSGPEQGTIYEQYF. CDR3 DNA: TGTGCCAGCAGTGGCCCCGAACAGGGAACTATCTACGAGCAGTACTTC.

The chain is built from TRBV11-3 and TRBJ1-1; 7 positions match TRBD1. The trim removed 5 bases at V and 0 bases at J, leaving 6 bases unmatched. Germline CDR1 reads SGHNT; CDR2 reads YENEEA. The CDR3 is made up of 15 amino acids. Here the CDR3 DNA reads TGTGCCAGCAGCCAGGACAGGCCGATGAACACTGAAGCTTTCTTT. Amino acids: CASSQDRPMNTEAFF.

This chain links TRBV12-3 or TRBV12-4 with TRBJ2-5, with TRBD2 matching 7 bases. The CDR3 covers 12 residues. With 3 bases clipped from V and 10 bases from J, the junction kept 5 bases outside the gene matches. CDR3 coding DNA: TGTGCCAGCAGTTTCCCAGGCGGGGGCCAGTACTTC. Translated, it gives CASSFPGGGQYF.

The rearrangement uses TRBV5-1 and TRBJ2-1; possible D gene TRBD1, 6 bases. V was cut by 0 bases and J by 10 bases, with 14 bases left in between. The CDR3 length is 14 residues. Germline CDR1 is SGHRS and CDR2 is YFSETQ. CDR3 nucleotide sequence: TGCGCCAGCAGCTTGGCGACAGGAGGATCGGAGCAGTTCTTC. The encoded protein is CASSLATGGSEQFF.

This clone was seen just once. This chain joins TRBV18 and TRBJ2-1; 8 bases agree with TRBD1. The J segment lost 9 bases and the V segment lost 2 bases, leaving 9 bases of the junction unmatched. Germline values: CDR1 KGHSH, CDR2 LQKENI. The CDR3 extends over 15 amino acids. In DNA form, the CDR3 reads TGTGCCAGCTCACCAGTGACAGGGGATTCAGGTGAGCAGTTCTTC. Translation gives CASSPVTGDSGEQFF.

The CDR3 bases are TGTGCCAGCAGCAGGAGCGGGAGGACGGTCGAGCAGTACTTC. It translates to CASSRSGRTVEQYF. The J gene is TRBJ2-7, the V gene TRBV3-1 (or the pseudogene TRBV3-2), with 9 bases lining up with TRBD2. V was clipped by 5 bases and J by 6 bases; unmatched bases: 8. This CDR3 comprises 14 residues. CDR1 and CDR2 from the germline V gene are LGHDT and YNNKEL (reference sequence).

The rearrangement links TRBV20-1 to TRBJ2-7; possibly TRBD1 for D (6 bases). The CDR3 has 11 amino acids. CDR1 is DFQATT, CDR2 SNEGSKA, per germline (reference sequence). Trimming stripped 6 bases from V and 5 bases from J, with 11 bases between. The CDR3 loop is CSAYRENEQYF. CDR3 DNA sequence: TGCAGTGCCTACAGGGAAAACGAGCAGTACTTC.

The V and J genes are TRBV3-1 (or the pseudogene TRBV3-2) and TRBJ2-5; maybe TRBD2 (5 bases). Deletions cut 7 bases from V and 1 base from J, with 13 bases between. The CDR3 totals 14 residues. Germline values: CDR1 LGHDT, CDR2 YNNKEL (reference sequence). CDR3 protein: CASTPTISQETQYF. The CDR3 bases are TGTGCCAGCACCCCGACTATTTCCCAAGAGACCCAGTACTTC.

The chain uses TRBV3-1 (or the pseudogene TRBV3-2) and TRBJ2-3, with TRBD2 identical over 8 bases. The germline CDR1 and CDR2 sequences are LGHDT and YNNKEL (reference sequence). The CDR3 runs 16 residues. With 0 bases clipped from V and 2 bases from J, the junction kept 4 bases outside the gene matches. CDR3 protein: CASSQDKLADTDTQYF. The CDR3 region has the DNA TGTGCCAGCAGCCAAGATAAACTAGCGGACACAGATACGCAGTATTTT.

This clone was seen more than once but under ten times. This chain uses TRBV4-3 with TRBJ2-1; D gene ambiguous. There are 13 residues in the CDR3. Trimming cost V 4 bases and J 5 bases, with 9 bases left between them. Germline loops: CDR1 LGHNA, CDR2 YSLEER. The CDR3 sequence: CASSRRLNNEQFF. The CDR3 bases are TGCGCCAGCAGCCGACGACTGAACAATGAGCAGTTCTTC.

J is TRBJ1-6 and V is TRBV28, with D uncertain. V was shortened by 6 bases and J by 7 bases, with 13 bases between the two germline ends. The CDR3 contains 14 residues. The germline CDR1 and CDR2 sequences are MDHEN and SYDVKM. Here the CDR3 DNA reads TGTGCCAGCAGGAGGGTAACGGGGAATTCACCCCTCCACTTT. It specifies CASRRVTGNSPLHF.

The V call is TRBV2, the J call TRBJ1-1, with TRBD1 matching 8 bases. CDR1 SNHLY and CDR2 FYNNEI come from the germline V gene. Trimming took 3 bases from V and 5 from J; bases not matched to a gene: 8. The CDR3 runs 15 residues. This CDR3 reads CASSDYRQGMTEAFF. Here the CDR3 DNA reads TGTGCCAGCAGTGATTATAGACAGGGGATGACTGAAGCTTTCTTT.

This clone was counted once. The rearrangement links TRBV6-5 to TRBJ2-1; D gene ambiguous. V was shortened by 6 bases and J by 4 bases, with 4 bases between the two germline ends. CDR1 and CDR2 from the germline V gene are MNHEY and SVGAGI. CDR3 size: 11 residues. CDR3 DNA sequence: TGTGCCAGCAGCCCATACAATGAGCAGTTCTTC. Protein sequence: CASSPYNEQFF.

DNA of the CDR3: TGTGCCAGCAGCGTCAGATCGGGACAGGGTTATGAAAAACTGTTTTTT. It yields the protein CASSVRSGQGYEKLFF. The chain recombines TRBV9 with TRBJ1-4, with 9 bases lining up with TRBD1. V lost 2 bases, J lost 6 bases, and 8 bases stayed unmatched. This CDR3 is 16 amino acids long. Per germline, CDR1 SGDLS and CDR2 YYNGEE.

V usage is TRBV5-4 and J usage is TRBJ2-1; TRBD2 aligns across 7 bases. After removal of 4 bases from V and 5 bases from J, the junction contained 9 bases not matched to a gene. CDR1 SGHNT and CDR2 YYREEE come from the germline V gene (reference sequence). The CDR3 sequence is 15 residues long. The chain's CDR3 is CASSPEGLVDNEQFF. CDR3 coding DNA: TGTGCCAGCAGCCCGGAAGGACTAGTCGACAATGAGCAGTTCTTC.

The chain recombines TRBV10-3 with TRBJ1-4; the D gene is possibly TRBD1 (6 bases). The germline gives CDR1 ENHRY, CDR2 SYGVKD. V was shortened by 5 bases and J by 4 bases, with 11 bases between the two germline ends. The CDR3 spans 14 residues. CDR3 coding DNA: TGTGCCATCAGTACAGGGATAAGTAATGAAAAACTGTTTTTT. It encodes CAISTGISNEKLFF.

The rearrangement uses TRBV13 and TRBJ1-1; 10 bases are a match to TRBD1. The V segment lost 4 bases and the J segment 1 base; nucleotides outside the gene matches: 3. Germline values: CDR1 PRHDT, CDR2 FYEKMQ (reference sequence). The length of the CDR3 is 15 residues. CDR3 protein: CASSSRDRGNTEAFF. CDR3 nucleotide sequence: TGTGCCAGCAGCTCAAGGGACAGGGGGAACACTGAAGCTTTCTTT.

This chain joins TRBV27 and TRBJ2-1, with 9 bases fitting TRBD2. CDR3 length equals 16 residues. The junction had 4 bases not matched to a gene; V was cut back by 2 bases and J by 2 bases. Germline assignment: CDR1 MNHEY and CDR2 SMNVEV (reference sequence). In nucleotides, the CDR3 is TGTGCCAGCAGTTTAAGTAGCGGGAGAACCTACAATGAGCAGTTCTTC. Its protein product is CASSLSSGRTYNEQFF.